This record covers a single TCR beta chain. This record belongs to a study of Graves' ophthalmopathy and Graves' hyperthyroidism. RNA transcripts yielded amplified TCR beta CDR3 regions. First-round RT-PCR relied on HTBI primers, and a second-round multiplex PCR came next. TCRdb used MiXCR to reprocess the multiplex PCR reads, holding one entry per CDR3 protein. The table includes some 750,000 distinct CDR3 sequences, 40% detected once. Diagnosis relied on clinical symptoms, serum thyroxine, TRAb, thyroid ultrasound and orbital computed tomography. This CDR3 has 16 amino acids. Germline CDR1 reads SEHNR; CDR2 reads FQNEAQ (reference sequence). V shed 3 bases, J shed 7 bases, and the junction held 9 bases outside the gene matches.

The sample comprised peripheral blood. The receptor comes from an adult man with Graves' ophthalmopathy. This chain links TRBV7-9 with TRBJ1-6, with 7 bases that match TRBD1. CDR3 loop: CASSLDPGQRNSPLHF. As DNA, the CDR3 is TGTGCCAGCAGCTTGGATCCGGGACAGAGAAATTCACCCCTCCACTTT. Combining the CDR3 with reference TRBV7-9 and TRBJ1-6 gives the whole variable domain DTGVSQNPRHKITKRGQNVTFRCDPISEHNRLYWYRQTLGQGPEFLTYFQNEAQLEKSRLLSDRFSAERPKGSFSTLEIQRTEQGDSAMYLCASSLDPGQRNSPLHFGNGTRLTVT.